This section outlines one T cell receptor beta chain sequence together with its context. This specimen comes from a study of blood T cell repertoires in COVID-19. Study in general: Samples came from the United States, Italy and Spain, spanning acute and convalescent COVID-19.

Libraries were prepared by immunoSEQ multiplex PCR; TCRdb keeps only in-frame clonotypes and omits some of them. The table includes 300,000 to 450,000 clones, around 87% detected once. CDR1 and CDR2 from the germline V gene are SGHDT and YYEEEE. The length of the CDR3 is 15 residues. Trimming removed 1 base at V and 6 bases at J, with 13 bases between. Sequenced: peripheral blood. This clonotype originated in a woman aged 60 to 75 with COVID-19, enrolled during active disease. The genes are TRBV5-6 and TRBJ1-4; possibly TRBD1 for D (6 bases). CDR3 DNA: TGTGCCAGCAGCTTGAGGATCGGGGGGCATGAAAAACTGTTTTTT. Protein product: CASSLRIGGHEKLFF.